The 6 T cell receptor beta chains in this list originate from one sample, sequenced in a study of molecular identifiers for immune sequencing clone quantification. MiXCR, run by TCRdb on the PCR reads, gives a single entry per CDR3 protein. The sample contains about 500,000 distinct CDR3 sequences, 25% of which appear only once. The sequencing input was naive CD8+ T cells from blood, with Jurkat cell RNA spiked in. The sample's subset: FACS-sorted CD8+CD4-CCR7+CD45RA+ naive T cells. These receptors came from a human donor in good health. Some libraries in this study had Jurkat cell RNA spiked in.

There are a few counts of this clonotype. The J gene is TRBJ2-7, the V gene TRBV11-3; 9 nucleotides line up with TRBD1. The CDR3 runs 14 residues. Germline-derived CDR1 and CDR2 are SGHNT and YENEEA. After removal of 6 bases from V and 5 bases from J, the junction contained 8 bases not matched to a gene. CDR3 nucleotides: TGTGCCAGCAGTTCCGGGGACAGGGACCACGAGCAGTACTTC. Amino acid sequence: CASSSGDRDHEQYF.

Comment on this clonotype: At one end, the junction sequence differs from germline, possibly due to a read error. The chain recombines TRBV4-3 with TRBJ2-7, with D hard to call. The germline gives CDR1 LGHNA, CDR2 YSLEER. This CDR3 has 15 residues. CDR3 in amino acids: CANSQVFAGPVEQYF. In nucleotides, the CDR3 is TGCGCCAACAGCCAAGTGTTTGCCGGGCCGGTCGAGCAGTACTTC.

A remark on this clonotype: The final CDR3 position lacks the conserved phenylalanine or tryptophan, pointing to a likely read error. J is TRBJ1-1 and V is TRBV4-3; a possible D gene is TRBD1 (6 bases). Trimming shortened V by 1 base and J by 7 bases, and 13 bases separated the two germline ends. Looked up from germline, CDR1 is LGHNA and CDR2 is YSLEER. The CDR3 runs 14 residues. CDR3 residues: CASSQVRGASEAFL. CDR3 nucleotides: TGCGCCAGCAGCCAAGTGAGGGGGGCTAGTGAAGCTTTCCTT.

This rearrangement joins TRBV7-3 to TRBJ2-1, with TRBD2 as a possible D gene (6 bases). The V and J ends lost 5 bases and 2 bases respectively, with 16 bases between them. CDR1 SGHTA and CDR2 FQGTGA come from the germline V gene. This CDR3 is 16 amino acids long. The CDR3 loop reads CASSPSGDFAYNEQFF. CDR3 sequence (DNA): TGTGCCAGCAGCCCCTCGGGAGATTTCGCCTACAATGAGCAGTTCTTC. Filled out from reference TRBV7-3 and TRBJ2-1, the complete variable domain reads GAGVSQTPSNKVTEKGKYVELRCDPISGHTALYWYRQSLGQGPEFLIYFQGTGAADDSGLPNDRFFAVRPEGSVSTLKIQRTERGDSAVYLCASSPSGDFAYNEQFFGPGTRLTVL.

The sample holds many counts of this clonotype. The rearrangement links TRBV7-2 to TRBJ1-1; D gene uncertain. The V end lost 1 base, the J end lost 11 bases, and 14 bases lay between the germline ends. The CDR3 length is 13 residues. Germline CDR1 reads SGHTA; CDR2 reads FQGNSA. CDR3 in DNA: TGTGCCAGCAGCTTAGGCAGCGGGGTCGACGCTTTCTTT. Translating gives CASSLGSGVDAFF.

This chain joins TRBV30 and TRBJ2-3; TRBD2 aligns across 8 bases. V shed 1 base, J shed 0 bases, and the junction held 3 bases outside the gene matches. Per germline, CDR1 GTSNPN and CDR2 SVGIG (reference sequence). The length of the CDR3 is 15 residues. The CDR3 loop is CAWSALAVSTDTQYF. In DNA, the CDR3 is TGTGCCTGGAGTGCACTAGCGGTTAGCACAGATACGCAGTATTTT. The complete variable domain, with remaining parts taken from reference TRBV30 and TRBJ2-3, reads SQTIHQWPATLVQPVGSPLSLECTVEGTSNPNLYWYRQAAGRGLQLLFYSVGIGQISSEVPQNLSASRPQDRQFILSSKKLLLSDSGFYLCAWSALAVSTDTQYFGPGTRLTVL.